The entry below gives a single T cell receptor beta chain sequence along with its context. This record comes from a study of graft-versus-host responses after intestinal transplantation. Produced via immunoSEQ multiplex PCR; TCRdb's table is partial and in-frame only. Seen here are 11,000 to 15,000 clones, approximately 33% observed once, and the top ten hold under 7.5%. The J segment lost 4 bases and the V segment lost 4 bases, leaving 4 bases of the junction unmatched. The CDR3 has 14 amino acids. Germline V gives CDR1 LNHDA, CDR2 SQIVND (reference sequence). The source is a human patient who received an intestinal transplant. The rearrangement joins TRBV19 to TRBJ1-5, with 7 bases aligning to TRBD1. The sequencing used alloreactive CD4+ T cells from a mixed lymphocyte reaction culture, collected before intestinal transplant. Indicated subset: CFSE-low proliferating T cells sorted from roughly six-day pre-transplant mixed lymphocyte reaction (GvH or HvG direction). The CDR3: CASSRQGLNQPQHF. The CDR3 region has the DNA TGTGCCAGTAGTAGACAGGGTCTTAATCAGCCCCAGCATTTT.